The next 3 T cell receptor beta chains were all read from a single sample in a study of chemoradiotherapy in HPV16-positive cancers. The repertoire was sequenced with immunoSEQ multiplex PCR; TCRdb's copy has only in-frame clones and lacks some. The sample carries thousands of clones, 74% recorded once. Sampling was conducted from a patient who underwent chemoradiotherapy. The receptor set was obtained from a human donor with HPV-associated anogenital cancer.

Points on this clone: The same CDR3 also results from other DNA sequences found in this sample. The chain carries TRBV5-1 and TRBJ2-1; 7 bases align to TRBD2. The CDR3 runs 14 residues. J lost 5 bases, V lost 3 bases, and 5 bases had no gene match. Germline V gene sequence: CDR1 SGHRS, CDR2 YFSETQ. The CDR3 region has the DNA TGCGCCAGCAGCTCGGGAGCGGGAAACAATGAGCAGTTCTTC. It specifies CASSSGAGNNEQFF.

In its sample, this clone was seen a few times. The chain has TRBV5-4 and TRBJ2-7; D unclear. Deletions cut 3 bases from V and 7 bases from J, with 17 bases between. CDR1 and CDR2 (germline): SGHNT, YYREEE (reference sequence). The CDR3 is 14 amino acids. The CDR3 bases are TGTGCCAGCAGCTCCCTCCGGGTCCCTAAAGAGCAGTACTTC. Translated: CASSSLRVPKEQYF.

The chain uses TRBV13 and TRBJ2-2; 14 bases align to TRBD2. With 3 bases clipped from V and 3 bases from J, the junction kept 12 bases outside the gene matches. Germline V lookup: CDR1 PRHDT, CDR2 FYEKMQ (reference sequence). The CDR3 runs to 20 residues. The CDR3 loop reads CASSLSPGLAGAGDTGELFF. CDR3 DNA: TGTGCCAGCAGCTTGTCACCGGGACTAGCGGGAGCTGGCGACACCGGGGAGCTGTTTTTT.